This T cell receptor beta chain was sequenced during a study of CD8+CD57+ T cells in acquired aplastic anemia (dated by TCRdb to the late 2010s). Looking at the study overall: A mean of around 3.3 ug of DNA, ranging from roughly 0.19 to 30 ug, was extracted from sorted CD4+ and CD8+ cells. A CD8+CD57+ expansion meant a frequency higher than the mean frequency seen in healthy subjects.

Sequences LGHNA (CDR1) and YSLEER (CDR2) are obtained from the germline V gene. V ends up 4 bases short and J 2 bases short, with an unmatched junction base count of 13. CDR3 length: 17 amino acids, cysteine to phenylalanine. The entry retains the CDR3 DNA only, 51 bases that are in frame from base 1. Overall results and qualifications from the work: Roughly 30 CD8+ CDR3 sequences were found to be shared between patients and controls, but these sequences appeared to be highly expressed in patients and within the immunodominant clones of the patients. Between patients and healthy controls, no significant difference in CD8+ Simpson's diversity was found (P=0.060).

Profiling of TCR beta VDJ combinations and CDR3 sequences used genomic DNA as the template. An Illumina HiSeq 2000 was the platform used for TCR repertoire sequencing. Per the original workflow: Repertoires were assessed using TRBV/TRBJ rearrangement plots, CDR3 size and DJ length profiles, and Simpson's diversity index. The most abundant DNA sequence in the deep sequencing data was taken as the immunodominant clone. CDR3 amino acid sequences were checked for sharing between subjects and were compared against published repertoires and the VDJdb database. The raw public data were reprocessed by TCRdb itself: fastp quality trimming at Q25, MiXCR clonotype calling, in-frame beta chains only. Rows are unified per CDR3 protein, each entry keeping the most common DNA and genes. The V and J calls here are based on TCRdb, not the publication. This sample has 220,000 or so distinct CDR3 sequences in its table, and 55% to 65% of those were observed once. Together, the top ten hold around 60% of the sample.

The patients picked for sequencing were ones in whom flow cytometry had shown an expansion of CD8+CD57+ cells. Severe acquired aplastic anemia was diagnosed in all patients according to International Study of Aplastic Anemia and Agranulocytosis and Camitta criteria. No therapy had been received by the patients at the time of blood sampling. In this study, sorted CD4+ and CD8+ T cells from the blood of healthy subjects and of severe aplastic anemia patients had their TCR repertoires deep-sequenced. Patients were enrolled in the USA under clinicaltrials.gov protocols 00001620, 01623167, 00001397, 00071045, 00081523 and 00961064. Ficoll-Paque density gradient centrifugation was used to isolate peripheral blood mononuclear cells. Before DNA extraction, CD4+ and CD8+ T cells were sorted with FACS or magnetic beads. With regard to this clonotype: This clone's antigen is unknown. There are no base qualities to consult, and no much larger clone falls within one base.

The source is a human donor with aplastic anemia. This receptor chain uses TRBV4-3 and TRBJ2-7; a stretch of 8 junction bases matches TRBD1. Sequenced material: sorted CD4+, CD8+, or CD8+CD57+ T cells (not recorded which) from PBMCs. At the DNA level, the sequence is TGCGCCAGCAGCCCTACCAGACCGGGACAGGAGCCCTACGAGCAGTACTTC. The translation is CASSPTRPGQEPYEQYF.